A selection of T cell receptor beta chains follows, all from one sample in a study of cytomegalovirus exposure and HLA in healthy donors. TCRdb's copy holds only in-frame clones and misses some; the assay was immunoSEQ multiplex PCR. This sample carries 150,000 to 200,000 clones, approximately 82% of them seen once, and the ten largest clones take roughly 8%. Sequenced: PBMCs. The receptors originated from a male donor in good health and CMV-seropositive. Each CDR3 is given with its conserved first and last residue. Fields, in order: J gene, clone size, D gene, V gene, CDR3 protein, CDR3 DNA. The D gene is left open where the match is weak. Size is omitted from some rows. Given values are once, few, many or a class for expanded clones.

>TRBJ2-3|-|-|TRBV18
CASSAQGYTDTQYF
TGTGCCAGCTCTGCTCAGGGTTACACAGATACGCAGTATTTT
>TRBJ1-1|-|TRBD1|TRBV19
CASRRDRESEAFF
TGTGCCAGTAGACGGGACAGGGAATCCGAAGCTTTCTTT
>TRBJ2-1|-|TRBD2|TRBV2
CASRNGLAGGNEQFF
TGTGCCAGCAGGAACGGGCTAGCGGGAGGGAATGAGCAGTTCTTC
>TRBJ2-5|-|TRBD2|TRBV10-2
CASSPGLAGGRKTQYF
TGCGCCAGCTCCCCGGGACTAGCGGGGGGTCGTAAGACCCAGTACTTC
>TRBJ2-7|-|TRBD2|TRBV7-9
CASSFSGRSYEQYF
TGTGCCAGCAGCTTTAGCGGGAGGTCCTACGAGCAGTACTTC
>TRBJ1-1|-|-|TRBV12-5
CASGLGREEAFF
TGTGCTAGTGGTCTCGGCCGGGAGGAGGCTTTCTTT
>TRBJ2-7|-|TRBD2|TRBV29-1
CSVGRLAGNYEQYF
TGCAGCGTCGGCCGCCTAGCGGGGAACTACGAGCAGTACTTC
>TRBJ2-6|-|-|TRBV6-6
CASSSDSTGANVLTF
TGTGCCAGCAGCTCCGACAGCACTGGGGCCAACGTCCTGACTTTC
>TRBJ2-5|-|TRBD1|TRBV27
CASSFLTGGIYDGETQYF
TGTGCCAGCAGTTTCTTGACAGGGGGGATTTACGACGGGGAGACCCAGTACTTC
>TRBJ2-5|-|-|TRBV5-1
CASSPVGGANQETQYF
TGCGCCAGCAGCCCCGTGGGGGGGGCAAACCAAGAGACCCAGTACTTC
>TRBJ2-3|once|TRBD2|TRBV13
CASSWSGRDTDTQYF
TGTGCCAGCAGCTGGAGCGGGAGGGACACAGATACGCAGTATTTT
>TRBJ2-5|-|-|TRBV30
CAWSVGLSAGQGETQYF
TGTGCCTGGAGTGTAGGGTTATCGGCAGGCCAGGGAGAGACCCAGTACTTC
>TRBJ1-2|few|-|TRBV27
CASSPLGAFHGYTF
TGTGCCAGCAGTCCGCTGGGAGCTTTTCATGGCTACACCTTC
>TRBJ1-4|-|-|TRBV30
CAWKSGQGNEKLFF
TGTGCCTGGAAAAGTGGGCAGGGAAATGAAAAACTGTTTTTT
>TRBJ1-2|-|-|TRBV27
CATSRTGTGDGYTF
TGTGCCACCTCAAGAACGGGCACCGGGGATGGCTACACCTTC
>TRBJ1-5|-|TRBD1|TRBV6-5
CASQGANQPQHF
TGTGCCAGTCAGGGGGCTAATCAGCCCCAGCATTTT
>TRBJ2-1|-|TRBD2|TRBV13
CASSIPLGLALPIEQFF
TGTGCCAGCAGCATACCCTTGGGACTAGCTCTACCTATTGAGCAGTTCTTC
>TRBJ2-3|-|-|TRBV4-3
CASSPGMVTDTQYF
TGCGCCAGCAGCCCGGGGATGGTCACAGATACGCAGTATTTT
>TRBJ2-7|once|-|TRBV14
CASSQGPGHNYEQYF
TGTGCCAGCAGCCAAGGACCCGGACACAACTACGAGCAGTACTTC